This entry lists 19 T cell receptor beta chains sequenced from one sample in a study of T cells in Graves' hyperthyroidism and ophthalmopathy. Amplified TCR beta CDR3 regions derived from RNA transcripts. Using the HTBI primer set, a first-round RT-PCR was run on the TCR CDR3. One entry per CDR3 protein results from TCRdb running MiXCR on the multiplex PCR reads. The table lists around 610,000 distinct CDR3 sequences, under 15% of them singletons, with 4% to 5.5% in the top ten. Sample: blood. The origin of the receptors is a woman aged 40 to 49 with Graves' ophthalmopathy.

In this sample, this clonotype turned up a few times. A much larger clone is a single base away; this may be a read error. This chain's CDR3 is CAIEIAGGMNTGELLF. CDR3 DNA sequence: TGTGCCATCGAAATAGCGGGAGGGATGAACACCGGGGAGCTGCTTTTT. The chain combines TRBV28 with TRBJ2-2; 11 bases are a match to TRBD2. CDR3 length: 16 residues. Germline values: CDR1 MDHEN, CDR2 SYDVKM.

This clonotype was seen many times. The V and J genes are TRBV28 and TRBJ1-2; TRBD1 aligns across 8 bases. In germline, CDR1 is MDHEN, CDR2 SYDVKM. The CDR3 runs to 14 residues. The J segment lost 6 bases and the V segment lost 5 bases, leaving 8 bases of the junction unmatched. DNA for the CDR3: TGTGCCAGCAGTCTACCCAGGGGGCTGGATGGCTACACCTTC. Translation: CASSLPRGLDGYTF.

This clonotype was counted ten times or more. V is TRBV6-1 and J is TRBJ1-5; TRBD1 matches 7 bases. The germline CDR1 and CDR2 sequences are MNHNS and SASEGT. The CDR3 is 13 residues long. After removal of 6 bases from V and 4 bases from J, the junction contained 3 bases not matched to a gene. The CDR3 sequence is CASSDRVNQPQHF. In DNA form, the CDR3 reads TGTGCCAGCAGCGACAGGGTGAATCAGCCCCAGCATTTT.

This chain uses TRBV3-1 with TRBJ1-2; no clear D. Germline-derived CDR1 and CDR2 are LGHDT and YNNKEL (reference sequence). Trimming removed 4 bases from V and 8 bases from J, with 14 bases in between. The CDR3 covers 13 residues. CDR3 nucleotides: TGTGCCAGCAGCCCCGAGAGGTCTGTGGGCTACACCTTC. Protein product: CASSPERSVGYTF.

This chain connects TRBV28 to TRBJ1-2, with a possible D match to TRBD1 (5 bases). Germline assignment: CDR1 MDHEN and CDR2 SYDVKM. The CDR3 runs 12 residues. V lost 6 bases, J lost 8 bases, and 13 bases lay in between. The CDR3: CASSQGSHGYTF. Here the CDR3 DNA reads TGTGCCAGCAGCCAGGGTTCTCACGGCTACACCTTC.

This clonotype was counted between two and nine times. The CDR3 region has the DNA TGTGCCAGCAGCTTAGACTTAGATGTTGACGAGCAGTACTTC. As protein: CASSLDLDVDEQYF. The chain carries TRBV7-9 and TRBJ2-7; D call uncertain. Germline V gene sequence: CDR1 SEHNR, CDR2 FQNEAQ (reference sequence). V dropped 1 base and J dropped 5 bases, with 12 bases sitting between them. CDR3 length: 14 amino acids. Filled out from reference TRBV7-9 and TRBJ2-7, the complete variable domain reads DTGVSQNPRHKITKRGQNVTFRCDPISEHNRLYWYRQTLGQGPEFLTYFQNEAQLEKSRLLSDRFSAERPKGSFSTLEIQRTEQGDSAMYLCASSLDLDVDEQYFGPGTRLTVT.

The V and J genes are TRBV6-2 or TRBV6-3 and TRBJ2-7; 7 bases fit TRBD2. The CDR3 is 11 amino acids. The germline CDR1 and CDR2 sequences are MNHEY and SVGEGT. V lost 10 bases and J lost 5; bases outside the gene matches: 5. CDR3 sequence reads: CAISGTHEQYF. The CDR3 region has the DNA TGTGCCATCAGCGGGACCCACGAGCAGTACTTC.

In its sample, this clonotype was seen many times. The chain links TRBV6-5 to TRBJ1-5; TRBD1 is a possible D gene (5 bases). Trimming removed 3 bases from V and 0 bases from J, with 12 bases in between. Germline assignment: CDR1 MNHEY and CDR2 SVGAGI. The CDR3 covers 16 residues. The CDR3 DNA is TGTGCCAGCAGTTATCGAGATAGGGGTAGCAATCAGCCCCAGCATTTT. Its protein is CASSYRDRGSNQPQHF.

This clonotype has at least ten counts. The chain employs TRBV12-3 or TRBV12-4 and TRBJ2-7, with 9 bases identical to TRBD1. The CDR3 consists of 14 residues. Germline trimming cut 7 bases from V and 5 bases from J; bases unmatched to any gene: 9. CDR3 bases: TGTGCCAGCACCAACAGGGACAGGGCTAACGAGCAGTACTTC. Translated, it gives CASTNRDRANEQYF.

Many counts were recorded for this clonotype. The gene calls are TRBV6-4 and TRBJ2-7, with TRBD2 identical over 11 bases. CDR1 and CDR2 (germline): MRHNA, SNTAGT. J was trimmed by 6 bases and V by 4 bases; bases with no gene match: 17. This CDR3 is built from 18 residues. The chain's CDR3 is CASSVLLAGAPRGGEQYF. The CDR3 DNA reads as TGTGCCAGCAGTGTACTACTAGCGGGAGCCCCACGAGGGGGCGAGCAGTACTTC.

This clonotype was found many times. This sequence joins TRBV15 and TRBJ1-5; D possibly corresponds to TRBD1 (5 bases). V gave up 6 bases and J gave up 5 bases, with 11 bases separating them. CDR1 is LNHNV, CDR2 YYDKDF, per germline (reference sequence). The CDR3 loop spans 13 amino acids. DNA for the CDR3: TGTGCCACCAGTCGACAGTATGATCAGCCCCAGCATTTT. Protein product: CATSRQYDQPQHF.

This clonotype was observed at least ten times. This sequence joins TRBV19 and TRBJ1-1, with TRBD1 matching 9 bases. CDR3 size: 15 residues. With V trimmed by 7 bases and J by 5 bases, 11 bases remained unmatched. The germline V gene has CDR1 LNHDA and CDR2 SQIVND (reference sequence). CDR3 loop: CASTPATGGRTEAFF. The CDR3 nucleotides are TGTGCCAGTACCCCCGCGACAGGGGGAAGGACTGAAGCTTTCTTT.

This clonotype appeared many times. The DNA of the CDR3 is TGTGCCAGCAGCTTAACGGCTCTCGGGCCCGGGGAGCTGTTTTTT. Its translation is CASSLTALGPGELFF. This rearrangement joins TRBV7-3 to TRBJ2-2; D is ambiguous. V lost 0 bases, J lost 6 bases, and 11 bases lay in between. The CDR3 covers 15 residues. Germline loops: CDR1 SGHTA, CDR2 FQGTGA.

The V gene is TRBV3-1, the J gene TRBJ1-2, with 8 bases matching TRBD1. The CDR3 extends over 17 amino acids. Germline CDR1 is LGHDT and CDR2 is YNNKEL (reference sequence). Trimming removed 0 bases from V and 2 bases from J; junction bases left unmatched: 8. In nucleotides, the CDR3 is TGTGCCAGCAGCCAAGAACCCGGGGCAGGGGGCAACTATGGCTACACCTTC. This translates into CASSQEPGAGGNYGYTF.

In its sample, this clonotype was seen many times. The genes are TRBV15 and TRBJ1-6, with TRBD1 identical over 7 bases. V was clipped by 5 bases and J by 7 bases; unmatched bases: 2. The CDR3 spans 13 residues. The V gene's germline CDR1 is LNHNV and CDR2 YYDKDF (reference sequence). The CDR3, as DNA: TGTGCCACCAGCGGACAGGCGAATTCACCCCTCCACTTT. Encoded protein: CATSGQANSPLHF.

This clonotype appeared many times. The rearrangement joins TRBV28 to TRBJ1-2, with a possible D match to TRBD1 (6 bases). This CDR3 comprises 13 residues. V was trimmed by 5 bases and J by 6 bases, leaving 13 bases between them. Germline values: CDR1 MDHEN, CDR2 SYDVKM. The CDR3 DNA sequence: TGTGCCAGCAGTCTTCTCCACAGGGATGGCTACACCTTC. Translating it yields CASSLLHRDGYTF.

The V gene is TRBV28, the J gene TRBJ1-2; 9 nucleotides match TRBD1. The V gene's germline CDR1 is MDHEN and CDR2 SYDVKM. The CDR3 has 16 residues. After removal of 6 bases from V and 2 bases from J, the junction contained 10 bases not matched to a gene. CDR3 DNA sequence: TGTGCCAGCAGATCAACAGGGGGCGAATCAAACTATGGCTACACCTTC. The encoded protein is CASRSTGGESNYGYTF.

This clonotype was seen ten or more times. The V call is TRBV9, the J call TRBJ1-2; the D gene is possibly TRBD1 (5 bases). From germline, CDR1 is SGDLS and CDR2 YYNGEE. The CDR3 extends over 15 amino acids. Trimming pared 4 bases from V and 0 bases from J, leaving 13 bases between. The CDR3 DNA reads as TGTGCCAGCAGCCCCGACAGTTTTCCTAACTATGGCTACACCTTC. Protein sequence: CASSPDSFPNYGYTF.

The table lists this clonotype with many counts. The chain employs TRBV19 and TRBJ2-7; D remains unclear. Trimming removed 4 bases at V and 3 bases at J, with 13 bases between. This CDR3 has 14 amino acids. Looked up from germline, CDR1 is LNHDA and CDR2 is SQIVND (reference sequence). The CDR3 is CASSTRTPDYEQYF. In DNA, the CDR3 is TGTGCCAGTAGTACCAGGACCCCGGACTACGAGCAGTACTTC.